A single sample gave rise to the 26 T cell receptor beta chains below, sequenced in a study of T cells after posttransplantation cyclophosphamide. Sequencing used immunoSEQ multiplex PCR; TCRdb keeps in-frame clones, though not all of them. The data show approximately 24,000 clones, with none appearing a single time. The material sequenced was PBMCs. Receptors originate from a man aged 50-59 years in good health, CMV-negative, and a related stem cell transplant donor.

This clone has only a few counts. CDR3 amino acids: CASSGPRDRGGPLHF. The CDR3 DNA reads TGTGCCAGCAGTGGCCCCCGGGACAGGGGAGGACCCCTCCACTTT. V gene TRBV6-1 combines with J gene TRBJ1-6, with 10 bases that match TRBD1. The CDR3 spans 15 residues. Losses at the gene ends were 4 bases for V and 12 bases for J; bases not matched to a gene: 9. Germline CDR1 MNHNS, CDR2 SASEGT.

This clone was detected ten times or more. V gene TRBV7-3 combines with J gene TRBJ1-2; TRBD1 agrees at 10 bases. Germline V lookup: CDR1 SGHTA, CDR2 FQGTGA. The CDR3 covers 14 residues. V shed 5 bases and J 7 bases; nucleotides not matched to a gene: 7. The CDR3 reads CASSETGGAGGYTF. CDR3 DNA: TGTGCCAGCAGCGAGACAGGGGGCGCGGGTGGCTACACCTTC.

This clone has a count of ten or more. The rearrangement uses TRBV5-1 and TRBJ2-7; 7 nucleotides align to TRBD1. This CDR3 spans 16 amino acids. The germline V gene has CDR1 SGHRS and CDR2 YFSETQ. J was trimmed by 0 bases and V by 2 bases; bases with no gene match: 8. The CDR3 protein is CASSFLTGVNSYEQYF. In DNA form, the CDR3 reads TGCGCCAGCAGCTTCCTAACAGGGGTTAACTCCTACGAGCAGTACTTC.

This clone was seen repeatedly, ten times or more. The J gene is TRBJ1-1, the V gene TRBV6-5; D call uncertain. V lost 6 bases and J 5 bases, leaving 10 bases between the germline ends. The CDR3 has 12 amino acids. Germline CDR1 MNHEY, CDR2 SVGAGI. CDR3 DNA sequence: TGTGCCAGCAGGGAGGGCGGGACTGAAGCTTTCTTT. Its translation is CASREGGTEAFF.

The sample holds many counts of this clone. The genes are TRBV5-1 and TRBJ2-7, with D maybe TRBD2 (7 bases). V lost 6 bases to trimming and J lost 1 base, with 17 bases between them. The CDR3 has 15 residues. Germline CDR1 and CDR2: SGHRS and YFSETQ. The CDR3 loop reads CASTGAGAQSYEQYF. The CDR3 coding sequence is TGCGCCAGCACCGGGGCGGGGGCCCAATCCTACGAGCAGTACTTC.

The table lists this clone with many counts. This chain's CDR3 is CASSNGDRGDYGYTF. CDR3 in DNA: TGTGCCAGTAGTAACGGGGACAGGGGAGACTATGGCTACACCTTC. The chain is built from TRBV19 and TRBJ1-2; 10 bases are a match to TRBD1. This CDR3 spans 15 amino acids. Trimming cost V 4 bases and J 3 bases; bases outside gene matches: 5. Germline loops: CDR1 LNHDA, CDR2 SQIVND (reference sequence).

This clone was picked up many times. CDR3 loop: CASSQDLGSSGNTIYF. The CDR3 nucleotides read TGTGCCAGCAGCCAAGATCTGGGGAGCTCTGGAAACACCATATATTTT. The rearrangement joins TRBV4-2 to TRBJ1-3, with unresolved D. Germline V CDR1 and CDR2: LGHNA, YNFKEQ. The CDR3 loop spans 16 amino acids. Trimming took off 0 bases at V and 0 bases at J, with 9 bases between the two ends.

This clone was seen ten or more times. This sequence joins TRBV6-4 and TRBJ2-2; a possible D gene is TRBD1 (5 bases). The CDR3 consists of 17 residues. V lost 9 bases and J 4 bases, leaving 24 bases between the germline ends. CDR1 and CDR2 (germline): MRHNA, SNTAGT. The CDR3 protein is CARRPLSGRPPTGELFF. The CDR3 region has the DNA TGTGCCAGAAGGCCCCTTTCAGGGCGCCCCCCCACCGGGGAGCTGTTTTTT.

Many counts were recorded for this clone. The rearrangement links TRBV5-1 to TRBJ2-1; D gene uncertain. Trimming stripped 6 bases from V and 5 bases from J, with 12 bases between. Germline CDR1 reads SGHRS; CDR2 reads YFSETQ. The CDR3 spans 13 residues. The CDR3 loop is CASNMVSDNEQFF. The CDR3 coding sequence is TGCGCCAGCAATATGGTCTCGGACAATGAGCAGTTCTTC.

Ten or more counts support this clone. The chain combines TRBV30 with TRBJ2-2, with 8 bases identical to TRBD2. The J segment lost 6 bases and the V segment lost 2 bases, leaving 14 bases of the junction unmatched. CDR1 GTSNPN and CDR2 SVGIG come from the germline V gene (reference sequence). This CDR3 spans 17 amino acids. The CDR3 DNA reads TGTGCCTGGAGTTCCCCTTTTTACGGGGGGGCCCCCGGGGAGCTGTTTTTT. This gives the protein CAWSSPFYGGAPGELFF.

This clone was counted at least ten times. The CDR3, as DNA: TGTGCCAGTAGTATAGTTCAGGGAGGGAGCACCGGGGAGCTGTTTTTT. It codes for CASSIVQGGSTGELFF. The chain employs TRBV19 and TRBJ2-2; 7 bases map to TRBD2. Unmatched junction bases numbered 6, after V lost 1 base and J lost 4 bases. Germline CDR1 is LNHDA and CDR2 is SQIVND (reference sequence). CDR3 size: 16 residues.

This clone was seen at least ten times. The chain is built from TRBV2 and TRBJ2-3; TRBD1 matches 7 bases. The CDR3 runs 11 residues. The V gene end was trimmed by 7 bases and the J gene end by 7 bases; junction bases not matched to a gene: 2. Germline-derived CDR1 and CDR2 are SNHLY and FYNNEI. The CDR3 reads CASKTGNTQYF. Here the CDR3 DNA reads TGTGCCAGCAAGACAGGGAATACGCAGTATTTT. Filled out from reference TRBV2 and TRBJ2-3, the complete variable domain reads EPEVTQTPSHQVTQMGQEVILRCVPISNHLYFYWYRQILGQKVEFLVSFYNNEISEKSEIFDDQFSVERPDGSNFTLKIRSTKLEDSAMYFCASKTGNTQYFGPGTRLTVL.

Points on this clone: A much larger clone lies one base from this, so it may be a read error. The chain links TRBV5-5 to TRBJ2-6; tentatively, D is TRBD1 (6 bases). Germline CDR1 reads SGHKS; CDR2 reads YYEKEE (reference sequence). The CDR3 covers 15 residues. The CDR3 nucleotides are TGTGCCAGCAGCCCTACAGGGTCTGGGGCCAACGTCCTGCCTTTC. Protein: CASSPTGSGANVLPF. Drawing the rest from reference TRBV5-5 and TRBJ2-6, the complete variable domain is DAGVTQSPTHLIKTRGQQVTLRCSPISGHKSVSWYQQVLGQGPQFIFQYYEKEERGRGNFPDRFSARQFPNYSSELNVNALLLGDSALYLCASSPTGSGANVLPFGAGSRLTVL.

This clone came up many times. The chain employs TRBV30 and TRBJ2-7; TRBD1 agrees at 7 bases. The CDR3 totals 15 residues. J was trimmed by 2 bases and V by 0 bases; bases with no gene match: 7. The V gene's germline CDR1 is GTSNPN and CDR2 SVGIG (reference sequence). CDR3 in DNA: TGTGCCTGGAGTGTACGAAGGGACAGAGCCTACGAGCAGTACTTC. This sequence encodes CAWSVRRDRAYEQYF.

Many counts were recorded for this clone. The V and J genes are TRBV7-2 and TRBJ1-2; weak D call: TRBD1 (5 bases). Trimming removed 5 bases from V and 2 bases from J, with 15 bases in between. The germline CDR1 and CDR2 sequences are SGHTA and FQGNSA. This CDR3 is 15 amino acids long. CDR3 region: CASSPTKTANYGYTF. CDR3 sequence (DNA): TGTGCCAGCAGCCCCACCAAGACAGCCAACTATGGCTACACCTTC. Full variable domain (outside the CDR3, taken from reference TRBV7-2 and TRBJ1-2): GAGVSQSPSNKVTEKGKDVELRCDPISGHTALYWYRQSLGQGLEFLIYFQGNSAPDKSGLPSDRFSAERTGGSVSTLTIQRTQQEDSAVYLCASSPTKTANYGYTFGSGTRLTVV.

The sample holds many counts of this clone. V usage is TRBV19 and J usage is TRBJ2-1, with 9 bases that match TRBD2. V lost 7 bases to trimming and J lost 2 bases; unmatched junction nucleotides: 0. CDR1 is LNHDA and CDR2 is SQIVND in the germline V gene (reference sequence). This CDR3 is 13 amino acids long. The CDR3, as DNA: TGTGCCAGTACTAGCGGGGCCTACAATGAGCAGTTCTTC. This gives the protein CASTSGAYNEQFF. Full variable domain (outside the CDR3, taken from reference TRBV19 and TRBJ2-1): DGGITQSPKYLFRKEGQNVTLSCEQNLNHDAMYWYRQDPGQGLRLIYYSQIVNDFQKGDIAEGYSVSREKKESFPLTVTSAQKNPTAFYLCASTSGAYNEQFFGPGTRLTVL.

This clone was seen at least ten times. The V and J genes are TRBV6-1 and TRBJ1-4; the D gene is possibly TRBD1 (5 bases). The germline V gene encodes CDR1 MNHNS and CDR2 SASEGT. CDR3 length: 13 amino acids. Trimming took off 8 bases at V and 12 bases at J, with 19 bases between the two ends. CDR3 sequence: CASWGDLLGELFF. The CDR3 DNA follows: TGTGCCAGCTGGGGGGACCTCCTAGGGGAACTGTTTTTT.

This clone was observed at least ten times. In the same sample, other DNA sequences code for this CDR3. The chain uses TRBV7-9 and TRBJ1-1; D may be TRBD1 (5 bases). V shed 5 bases and J shed 3 bases, with 7 bases lying between them. CDR1 is SEHNR and CDR2 is FQNEAQ in the germline V gene (reference sequence). The CDR3 contains 12 residues. CDR3: CASSVRDTEAFF. CDR3 sequence (DNA): TGTGCCAGCAGCGTCAGGGACACTGAAGCTTTCTTT. Filled out from reference TRBV7-9 and TRBJ1-1, the complete variable domain reads DTGVSQNPRHKITKRGQNVTFRCDPISEHNRLYWYRQTLGQGPEFLTYFQNEAQLEKSRLLSDRFSAERPKGSFSTLEIQRTEQGDSAMYLCASSVRDTEAFFGQGTRLTVV.

This clone came up many times. The chain uses TRBV7-8 and TRBJ1-2; weak D call: TRBD1 (6 bases). With 1 base removed from V and 8 bases from J, the gap between germline ends came to 20 bases. This CDR3 comprises 16 residues. CDR1 and CDR2 from the germline V gene are SGHVS and FQNEAQ. The CDR3 DNA reads as TGTGCCAGCAGCTTAGGTCCCGACAGGCCTTTTTGGGGCTACACCTTC. Its protein is CASSLGPDRPFWGYTF.

This clone was observed at least ten times. This chain links TRBV28 with TRBJ2-1; 8 positions agree with TRBD2. The junction had 12 bases not matched to a gene; V was cut back by 5 bases and J by 9 bases. CDR1 is MDHEN and CDR2 is SYDVKM in the germline V gene. The CDR3 is 15 amino acids. The CDR3 here is CASSPASGPYPEQFF. The CDR3 coding sequence is TGTGCCAGCAGTCCCGCTAGCGGGCCTTATCCTGAGCAGTTCTTC.

This clone was seen repeatedly, ten times or more. V usage is TRBV5-6 and J usage is TRBJ1-1; a possible D gene is TRBD1 (5 bases). The length of the CDR3 is 13 residues. The V gene lost 5 bases and the J gene lost 6 bases, with 14 bases spanning the gap. CDR1 is SGHDT and CDR2 is YYEEEE in the germline V gene. The CDR3 nucleotides are TGTGCCAGCAGAATCCCTGGGGCCGCTGAAGCTTTCTTT. It specifies CASRIPGAAEAFF.

This clone was picked up many times. This chain joins TRBV19 and TRBJ1-3; D is unresolved. Germline values: CDR1 LNHDA, CDR2 SQIVND (reference sequence). CDR3 length: 16 amino acids. Trimming removed 9 bases from V and 7 bases from J, with 25 bases in between. The CDR3 sequence: CASIAREGFTRNTIYF. The CDR3 nucleotides are TGTGCCAGCATCGCCCGTGAGGGATTTACGCGGAACACCATATATTTT.

This clone was observed many times. The genes are TRBV5-1 and TRBJ2-2; the match to TRBD2 covers 10 bases. Germline loops: CDR1 SGHRS, CDR2 YFSETQ. This CDR3 has 15 residues. Unmatched junction bases numbered 2, after V lost 5 bases and J lost 1 base. The chain's CDR3 is CASSRTSGNTGELFF. The CDR3 DNA reads TGCGCCAGCAGTCGGACTAGCGGGAACACCGGGGAGCTGTTTTTT.

This clone showed up many times. The V gene is TRBV5-4, the J gene TRBJ2-5, with 8 bases fitting TRBD1. There are 15 residues in the CDR3. Germline assignment: CDR1 SGHNT and CDR2 YYREEE (reference sequence). V lost 6 bases and J lost 2; bases outside the gene matches: 9. This CDR3 reads CASTDPRTGQETQYF. DNA of the CDR3: TGTGCCAGCACCGACCCCCGGACAGGGCAAGAGACCCAGTACTTC.

Ten or more counts support this clone. CDR3 in amino acids: CASSLVSGGVNEQFF. The DNA for the CDR3 is TGTGCCAGCAGCCTGGTTAGCGGGGGTGTCAATGAGCAGTTCTTC. V and J are TRBV5-4 and TRBJ2-1; TRBD2 matches at 9 bases. The length of the CDR3 is 15 residues. Germline V gene lookup returns CDR1 SGHNT and CDR2 YYREEE (reference sequence). The J segment lost 6 bases and the V segment lost 4 bases, leaving 8 bases of the junction unmatched.

This clone has ten or more counts. This chain connects TRBV7-2 to TRBJ2-1; D uncertain. Germline loops: CDR1 SGHTA, CDR2 FQGNSA. CDR3 length: 15 residues. Trimming removed 2 bases from V and 2 bases from J, with 10 bases in between. CDR3 loop: CASSLQKSAYNEQFF. CDR3 in DNA: TGTGCCAGCAGCTTACAGAAATCCGCCTACAATGAGCAGTTCTTC.